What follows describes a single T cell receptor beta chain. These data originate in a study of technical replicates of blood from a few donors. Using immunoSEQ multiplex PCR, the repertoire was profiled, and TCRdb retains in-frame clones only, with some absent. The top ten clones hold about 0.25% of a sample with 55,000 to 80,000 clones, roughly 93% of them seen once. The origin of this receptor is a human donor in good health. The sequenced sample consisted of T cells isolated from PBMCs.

The CDR3 nucleotides read TGCGCCAGCAGCCAAGATGGGCCAGGACTCATGAACACTGAAGCTTTCTTT. Residues: CASSQDGPGLMNTEAFF. The rearrangement uses TRBV4-1 and TRBJ1-1; D unclear. V lost 0 bases and J lost 0, with 14 bases in between. The CDR3 is made up of 17 amino acids. Germline V gene sequence: CDR1 MGHRA, CDR2 YSYEKL.